The clone carrying this T cell receptor beta chain was recorded at least ten times. V was shortened by 8 bases and J by 3 bases, with 11 bases between the two germline ends. There are 12 residues in the CDR3. Germline loops: CDR1 LNHDA, CDR2 SQIVND (reference sequence). These data are taken from a study of Graves' ophthalmopathy and Graves' hyperthyroidism. Beta-chain TCR CDR3 regions were amplified from RNA transcripts. HTBI primers were used in a first-round RT-PCR, which preceded a second-round multiplex PCR. TCRdb independently ran MiXCR on the multiplex PCR reads; one entry per CDR3 protein. The data show about 550,000 distinct CDR3 sequences, approximately 35% seen once.

The sample consisted of peripheral blood or thyroid tissue (not recorded which). This clonotype originated in an adult man with Graves' hyperthyroidism. This chain connects TRBV19 to TRBJ2-7, with D tentatively TRBD1 (5 bases). In DNA form, the CDR3 reads TGTGCCAGTTCAGGGTTCGGCTACGAGCAGTACTTC. Protein product: CASSGFGYEQYF.